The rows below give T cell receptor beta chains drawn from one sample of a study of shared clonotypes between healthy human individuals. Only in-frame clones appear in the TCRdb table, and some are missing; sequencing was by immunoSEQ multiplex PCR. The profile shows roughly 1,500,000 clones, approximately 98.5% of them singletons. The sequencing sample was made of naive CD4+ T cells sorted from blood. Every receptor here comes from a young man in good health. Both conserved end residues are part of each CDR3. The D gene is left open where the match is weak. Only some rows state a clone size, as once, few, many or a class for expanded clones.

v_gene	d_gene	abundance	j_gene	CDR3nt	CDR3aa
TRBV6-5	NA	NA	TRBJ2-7	TGTGCCAGCAGTTACTCGCCGATCTACGAGCAGTACTTC	CASSYSPIYEQYF
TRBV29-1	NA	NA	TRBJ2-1	TGCAGCGTTGAAGCGGGACCTTACAATGAGCAGTTCTTC	CSVEAGPYNEQFF
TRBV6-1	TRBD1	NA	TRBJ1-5	TGTGCCAGCAGTCCAGGACAGGGGATGTGGCCCCAGCATTTT	CASSPGQGMWPQHF
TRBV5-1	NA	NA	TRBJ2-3	TGCGCCAGCAGCTTGGGGAGGTCAACAGATACGCAGTATTTT	CASSLGRSTDTQYF
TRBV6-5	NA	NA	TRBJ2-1	TGTGCCAGCAGCCGTACAGGGCCCGCGGGCAATGAGCAGTTCTTC	CASSRTGPAGNEQFF
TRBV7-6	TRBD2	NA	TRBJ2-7	TGTGCCAGCAGCCCCCCGGGGGGGTCCTACGAGCAGTACTTC	CASSPPGGSYEQYF
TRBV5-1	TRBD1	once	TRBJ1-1	TGCGCCAGCAGCTTGCCCGACAGGGGGCCTTTTAACACTGAAGCTTTCTTT	CASSLPDRGPFNTEAFF
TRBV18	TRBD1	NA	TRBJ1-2	TGTGCCAGCTCTCTAGAATCGGGACAGGGGTATGGCTACACCTTC	CASSLESGQGYGYTF
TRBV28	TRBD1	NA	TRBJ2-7	TGTGCCAGCAGTTTGGGACAGGGCCGTAGAGAGCAGTACTTC	CASSLGQGRREQYF
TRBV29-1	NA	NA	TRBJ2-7	TGCAGCGTTGAAGGGACGGAACTCTACGAGCAGTACTTC	CSVEGTELYEQYF
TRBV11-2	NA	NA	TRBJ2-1	TGTGCCAGCAGTTCTGTTGAAAGGTTCAATGAGCAGTTCTTC	CASSSVERFNEQFF
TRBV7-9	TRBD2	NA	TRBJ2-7	TGTGCCAGCAGCCGGGCGGGAGCCCCTCCCTACGAGCAGTACTTC	CASSRAGAPPYEQYF
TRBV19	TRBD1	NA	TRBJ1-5	TGTGCCAGTAGAATTAACAGGGGTAGCAATCAGCCCCAGCATTTT	CASRINRGSNQPQHF
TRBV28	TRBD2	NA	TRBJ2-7	TGTGCCAGCTCTGGGCTAGCGGGAGACAAGCAGTACTTC	CASSGLAGDKQYF
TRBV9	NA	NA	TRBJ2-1	TGTGCCAGCAGCCCCCGAGGTGACTACAATGAGCAGTTCTTC	CASSPRGDYNEQFF
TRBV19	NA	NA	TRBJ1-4	TGTGCCTCCGCCCGGGGCGCAACTAATGAAAAACTGTTTTTT	CASARGATNEKLFF
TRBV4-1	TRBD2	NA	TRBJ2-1	TGCGCCAGCAGCCTAGGACTAGCGGGCGCCTACAATGAGCAGTTCTTC	CASSLGLAGAYNEQFF
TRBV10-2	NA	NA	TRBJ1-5	TGCGCCAGCAATACTGAGGGTGGCAATCAGCCCCAGCATTTT	CASNTEGGNQPQHF
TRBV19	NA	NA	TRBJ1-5	TGTGCCAGTAGTCCTGGAAGGACATACAATCAGCCCCAGCATTTT	CASSPGRTYNQPQHF
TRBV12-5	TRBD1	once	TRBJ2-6	TGTGCTAGTGCCGTGGGACAGACAAACGTCCTGACTTTC	CASAVGQTNVLTF
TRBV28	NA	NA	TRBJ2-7	TGTGCCAGCACCTATGTGGGAGTGTCCTACGAGCAGTACTTC	CASTYVGVSYEQYF
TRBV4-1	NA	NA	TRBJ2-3	TGCGCCAGCAGAAGCCGTGGGGGAGGGGGAACAGATACGCAGTATTTT	CASRSRGGGGTDTQYF
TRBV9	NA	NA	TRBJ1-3	TGTGCCAGCAGCGTAGCTGAGGGCTCTGGAAACACCATATATTTT	CASSVAEGSGNTIYF
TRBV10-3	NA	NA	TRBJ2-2	TGTGCCATCAGTGAGTCTGGAAGGGTTGCCGGGGAGCTGTTTTTT	CAISESGRVAGELFF
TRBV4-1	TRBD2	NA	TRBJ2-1	TGCGCCAGCAGCCAAGATCGGGGGGGGAGCTACAATGAGCAGTTCTTC	CASSQDRGGSYNEQFF
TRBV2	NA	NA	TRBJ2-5	TGTGCCAGCAGAAAGGAGGGGCCCAGGGGAGAGACCCAGTACTTC	CASRKEGPRGETQYF
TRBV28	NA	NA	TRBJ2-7	TGTGCCAGCAGTTCACCCACCGGACTAAGCTACGAGCAGTACTTC	CASSSPTGLSYEQYF
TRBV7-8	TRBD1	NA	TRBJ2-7	TGTGCCAGCAGATCAGGGGGCGAGCAGTACTTC	CASRSGGEQYF
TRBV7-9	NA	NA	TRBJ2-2	TGTGCCAGCAGCTTAACCACCGGGGAGCTGTTTTTT	CASSLTTGELFF
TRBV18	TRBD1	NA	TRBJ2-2	TGTGCCAGCTCATATGGGACAGGGGACACCGGGGAGCTGTTTTTT	CASSYGTGDTGELFF
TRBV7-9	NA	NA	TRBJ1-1	TGTGCCAGCAGTCCAGCGCGGGCCAATGAAGCTTTCTTT	CASSPARANEAFF
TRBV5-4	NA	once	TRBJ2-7	TGTGCCAGCAGCTCCGGAGGCAGAGCCCCAACTTACGAGCAGTACTTC	CASSSGGRAPTYEQYF
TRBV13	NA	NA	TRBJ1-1	TGTGCCAGCAGCTTAAGAGCTGAAGCTTTCTTT	CASSLRAEAFF
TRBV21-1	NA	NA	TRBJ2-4	TGTGCCAGCAGCAAACGGCAGGGATTGAAAAACATTCAGTACTTC	CASSKRQGLKNIQYF
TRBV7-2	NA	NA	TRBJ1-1	TGTGCCAGCAGTTCCCAGTCGGGGACAGAAGCTTTCTTT	CASSSQSGTEAFF
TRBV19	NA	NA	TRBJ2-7	TGTGCCAGTAGTCCACGGACGACCGATTACGAGCAGTACTTC	CASSPRTTDYEQYF
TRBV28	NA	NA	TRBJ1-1	TGTGCCAGCACACGGCCCAGTGAGGGGACGGGGGCTTTCTTT	CASTRPSEGTGAFF
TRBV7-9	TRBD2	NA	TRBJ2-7	TGTGCCAGTCAGCTTACCCTAATCGAGCGGGAGGGCCGATACGAGCAGTACTTC	CASQLTLIEREGRYEQYF
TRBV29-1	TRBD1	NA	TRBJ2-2	TGCAGCGTTAAGCACCCGGGACAGCACACCGGGGAGCTGTTTTTT	CSVKHPGQHTGELFF
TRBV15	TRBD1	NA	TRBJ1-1	TGTGCCACCAGCAGCAATTCACAGGGGGCGCCGGACACTGAAGCTTTCTTT	CATSSNSQGAPDTEAFF
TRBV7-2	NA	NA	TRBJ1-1	TGTGCCAGCAGCTTGTCGGCTAGGGACACTGAAGCTTTCTTT	CASSLSARDTEAFF
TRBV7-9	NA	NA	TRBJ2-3	TGTGCCAGCAGCCAGGTGTCCACAGATACGCAGTATTTT	CASSQVSTDTQYF
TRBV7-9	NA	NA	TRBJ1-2	TGTGCCAGCGACACCAGGGAGGGATCGAATGGCTACACCTTC	CASDTREGSNGYTF
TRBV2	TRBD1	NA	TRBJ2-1	TGTGCCAGCAGTGACCTCGGACAGGGTGGAAATGAGCAGTTCTTC	CASSDLGQGGNEQFF
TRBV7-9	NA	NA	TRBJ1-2	TGTGCCAGCAGCTTTACCCCAGGGCTCTATGGCTACACCTTC	CASSFTPGLYGYTF
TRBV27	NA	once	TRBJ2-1	TGTGCCAGCAGTCGCTTCGTGGGCCAATCGCGGAATGAGCAGTTCTTC	CASSRFVGQSRNEQFF
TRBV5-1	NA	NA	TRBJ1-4	TGCGCCAGCAGCCGGACGTCACTAGGAAATGAAAAACTGTTTTTT	CASSRTSLGNEKLFF
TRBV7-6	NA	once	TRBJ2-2	TGTGCCAGCAGCTCGGGACAACGGATTAACACCGGGGAGCTGTTTTTT	CASSSGQRINTGELFF
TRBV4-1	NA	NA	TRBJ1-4	TGCGCCAGCAGCCCCCCGGGGGTCGGGGAAAAACTGTTTTTT	CASSPPGVGEKLFF
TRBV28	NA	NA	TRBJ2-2	TGTGCCAGCAGTGAATTACCGGGACTCGAAGGGGAGCTGTTTTTT	CASSELPGLEGELFF
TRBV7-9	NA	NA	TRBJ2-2	TGTGCCAGCAGCTTAAACGGGGCAGACACTTCCGCGAACACCGGGGAGCTGTTTTTT	CASSLNGADTSANTGELFF